This TCR beta chain was documented in a study of blood T cell repertoires in COVID-19. The wider study: Both acute and convalescent COVID-19 samples were obtained from the United States, Italy and Spain.

The V end was cut by 5 bases, the J end by 4 bases, with 12 bases between. CDR1 and CDR2 (germline): SGHTA, FQGNSA. CDR3 size: 14 residues. Original methodology: Using reference gene primer amplification, nucleated cell counts were estimated. Using immunoSEQ multiplex PCR, the repertoire was profiled, and TCRdb retains in-frame clones only, with some absent. The V and J calls and clone size come from that table; D and trimming were worked out from the DNA. This sample carries 15,000 to 20,000 clones, under 90% of them seen once, and the ten largest clones take roughly a sixth. The sample consisted of peripheral blood. The V call is TRBV7-2, the J call TRBJ2-1; no clear D gene. The source is a human donor with active COVID-19. The donor label of this sample is uncertain. The CDR3 here is CASSPRSRYNEQFF. In nucleotides, the CDR3 is TGTGCCAGCAGCCCCCGGTCTCGGTACAATGAGCAGTTCTTC.